The entry below describes one T cell receptor (beta chain). The antigen is unknown. This specimen comes from a study of monozygotic twins with inflammatory bowel disease. Findings of the study overall: Comparison of concordant versus discordant twins revealed no difference in repertoire similarity, possibly due to limited power. Especially with disease activity, IBD patients shared fewer clonotypes with others than healthy twins did.

The quantity of total RNA per TCR library was about 3,300 ng. No DNA is given; TCRdb re-called the 5' RACE reads and lists each CDR3 protein once. The specimen's table records some 210,000 distinct CDR3 sequences. The CDR3 extends over 14 amino acids. Germline values: CDR1 LNHDA, CDR2 SQIVND (reference sequence). The rearrangement links TRBV19 to TRBJ2-3; TCRdb proposes TRBD1, but this gene call is untestable without DNA. The TCR sequence derives from a human donor with ulcerative colitis or Crohn's disease, or a healthy co-twin of an affected twin (not recorded which). Material for sequencing was blood. The CDR3 protein is CASSIGGSTDTQYF.